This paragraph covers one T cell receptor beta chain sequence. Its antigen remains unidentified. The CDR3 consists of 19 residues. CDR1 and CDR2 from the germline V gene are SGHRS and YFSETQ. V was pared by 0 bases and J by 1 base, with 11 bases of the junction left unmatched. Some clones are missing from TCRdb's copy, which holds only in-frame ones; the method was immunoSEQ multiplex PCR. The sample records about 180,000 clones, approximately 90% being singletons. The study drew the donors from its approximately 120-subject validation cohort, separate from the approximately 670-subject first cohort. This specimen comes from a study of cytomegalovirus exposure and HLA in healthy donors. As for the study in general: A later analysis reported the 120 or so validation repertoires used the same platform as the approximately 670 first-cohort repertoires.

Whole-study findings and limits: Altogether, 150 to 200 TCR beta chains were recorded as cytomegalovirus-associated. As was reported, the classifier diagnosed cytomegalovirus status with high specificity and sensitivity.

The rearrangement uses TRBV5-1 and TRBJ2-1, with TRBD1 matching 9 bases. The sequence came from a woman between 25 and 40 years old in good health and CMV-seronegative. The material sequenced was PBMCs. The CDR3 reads CASSLGPGQGIVSYNEQFF. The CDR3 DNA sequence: TGCGCCAGCAGCTTGGGACCGGGACAGGGTATTGTATCCTACAATGAGCAGTTCTTC.